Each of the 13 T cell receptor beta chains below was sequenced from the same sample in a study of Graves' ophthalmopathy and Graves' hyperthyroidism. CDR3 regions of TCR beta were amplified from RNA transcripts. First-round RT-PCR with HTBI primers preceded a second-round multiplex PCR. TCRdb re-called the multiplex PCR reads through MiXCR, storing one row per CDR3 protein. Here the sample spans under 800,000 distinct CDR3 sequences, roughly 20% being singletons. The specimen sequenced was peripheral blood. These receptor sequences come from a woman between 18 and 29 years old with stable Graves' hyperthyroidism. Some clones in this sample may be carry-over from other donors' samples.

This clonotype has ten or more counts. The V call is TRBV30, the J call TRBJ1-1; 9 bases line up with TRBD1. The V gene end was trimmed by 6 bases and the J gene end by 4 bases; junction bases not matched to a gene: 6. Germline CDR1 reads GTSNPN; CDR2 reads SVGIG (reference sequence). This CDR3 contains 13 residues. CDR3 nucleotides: TGTGCCTGCGGGGACAGGGTGAGCACTGAAGCTTTCTTT. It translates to CACGDRVSTEAFF.

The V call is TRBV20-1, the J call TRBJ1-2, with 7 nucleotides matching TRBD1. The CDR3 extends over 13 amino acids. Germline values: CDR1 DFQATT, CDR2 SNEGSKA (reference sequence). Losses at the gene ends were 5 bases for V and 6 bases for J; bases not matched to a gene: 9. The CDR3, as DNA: TGCAGTGCTGGCCCGACAGGGAATAATGGCTACACCTTC. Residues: CSAGPTGNNGYTF.

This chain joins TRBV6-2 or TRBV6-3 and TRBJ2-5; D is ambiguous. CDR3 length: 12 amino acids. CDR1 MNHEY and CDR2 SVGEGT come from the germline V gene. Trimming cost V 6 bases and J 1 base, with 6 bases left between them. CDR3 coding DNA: TGTGCCAGCAGAACCCGCCAAGAGACCCAGTACTTC. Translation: CASRTRQETQYF.

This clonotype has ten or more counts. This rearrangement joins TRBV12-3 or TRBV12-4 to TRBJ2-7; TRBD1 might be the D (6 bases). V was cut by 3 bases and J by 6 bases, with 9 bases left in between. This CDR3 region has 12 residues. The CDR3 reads CASSFIGGEQYF. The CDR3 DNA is TGTGCCAGCAGTTTTATAGGGGGCGAGCAGTACTTC.

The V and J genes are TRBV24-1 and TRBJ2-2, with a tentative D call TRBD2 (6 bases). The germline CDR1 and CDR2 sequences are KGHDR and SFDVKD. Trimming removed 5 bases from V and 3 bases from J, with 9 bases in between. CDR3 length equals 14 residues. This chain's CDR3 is CATSGAGYTGELFF. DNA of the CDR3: TGTGCCACCAGTGGGGCGGGGTACACCGGGGAGCTGTTTTTT.

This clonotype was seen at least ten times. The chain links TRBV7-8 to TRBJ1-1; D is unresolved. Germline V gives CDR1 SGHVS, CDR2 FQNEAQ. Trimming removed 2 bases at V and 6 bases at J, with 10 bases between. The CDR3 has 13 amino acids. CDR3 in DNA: TGTGCCAGCAGCTTACCGCCTTACGCTGAAGCTTTCTTT. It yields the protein CASSLPPYAEAFF.

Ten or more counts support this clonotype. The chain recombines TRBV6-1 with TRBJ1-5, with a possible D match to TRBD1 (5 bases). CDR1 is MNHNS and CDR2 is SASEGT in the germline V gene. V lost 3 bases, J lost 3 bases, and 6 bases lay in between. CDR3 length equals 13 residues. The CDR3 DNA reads TGTGCCAGCAGTGATGGGACCAATCAGCCCCAGCATTTT. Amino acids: CASSDGTNQPQHF.

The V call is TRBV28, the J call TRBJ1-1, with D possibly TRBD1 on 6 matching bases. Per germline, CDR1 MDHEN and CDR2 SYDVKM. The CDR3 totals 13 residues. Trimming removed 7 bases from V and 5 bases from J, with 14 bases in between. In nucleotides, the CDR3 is TGTGCCAGCACCCCAGGGGATCGGACTGAAGCTTTCTTT. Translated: CASTPGDRTEAFF.

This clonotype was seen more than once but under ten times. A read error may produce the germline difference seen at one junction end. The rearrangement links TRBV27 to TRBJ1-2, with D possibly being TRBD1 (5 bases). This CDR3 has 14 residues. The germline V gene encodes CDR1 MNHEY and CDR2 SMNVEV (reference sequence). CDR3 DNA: TGTGCCAGCAGTTTGACAGTTGCTAACTATAGCTACACCTTC. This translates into CASSLTVANYSYTF.

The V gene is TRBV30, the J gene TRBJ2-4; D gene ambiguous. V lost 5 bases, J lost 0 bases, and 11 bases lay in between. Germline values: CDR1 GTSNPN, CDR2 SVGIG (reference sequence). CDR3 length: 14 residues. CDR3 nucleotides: TGTGCCTGGGCCCCTGGGTTAGCCAAAAACATTCAGTACTTC. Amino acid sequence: CAWAPGLAKNIQYF.

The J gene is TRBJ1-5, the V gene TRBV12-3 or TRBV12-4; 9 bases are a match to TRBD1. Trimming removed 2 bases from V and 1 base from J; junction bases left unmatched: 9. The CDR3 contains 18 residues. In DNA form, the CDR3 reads TGTGCCAGCAGTTTAATAAACCCAGGGACAGGGAGCAATCAGCCCCAGCATTTT. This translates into CASSLINPGTGSNQPQHF.

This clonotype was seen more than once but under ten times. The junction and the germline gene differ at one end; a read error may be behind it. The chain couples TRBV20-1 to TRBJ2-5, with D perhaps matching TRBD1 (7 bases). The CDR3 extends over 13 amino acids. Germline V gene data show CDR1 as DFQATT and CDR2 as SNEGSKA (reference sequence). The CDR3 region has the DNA TGTAGTGCTATTGCAGGGGGAGGAGAGACCCAGTACTTC. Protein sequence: CSAIAGGGETQYF.

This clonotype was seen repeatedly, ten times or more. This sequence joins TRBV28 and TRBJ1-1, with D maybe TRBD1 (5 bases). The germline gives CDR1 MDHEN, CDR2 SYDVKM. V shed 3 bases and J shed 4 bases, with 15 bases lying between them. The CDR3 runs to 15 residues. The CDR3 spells CASSFPLAGGTEAFF. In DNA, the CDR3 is TGTGCCAGCAGTTTTCCCCTCGCGGGGGGCACTGAAGCTTTCTTT.